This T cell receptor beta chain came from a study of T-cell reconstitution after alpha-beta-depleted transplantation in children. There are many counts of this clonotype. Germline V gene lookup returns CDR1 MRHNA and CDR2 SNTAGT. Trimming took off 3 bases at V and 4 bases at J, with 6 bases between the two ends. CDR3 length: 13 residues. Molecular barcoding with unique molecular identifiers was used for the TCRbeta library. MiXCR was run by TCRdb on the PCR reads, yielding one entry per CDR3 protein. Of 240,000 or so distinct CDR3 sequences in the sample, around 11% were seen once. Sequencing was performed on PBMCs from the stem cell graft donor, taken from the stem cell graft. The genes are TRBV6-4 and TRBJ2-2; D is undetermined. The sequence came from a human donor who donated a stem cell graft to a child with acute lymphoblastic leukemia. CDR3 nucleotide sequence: TGTGCCAGCAGTGAAGTCGGCACCGGGGAGCTGTTTTTT. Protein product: CASSEVGTGELFF.